This T cell receptor beta chain was retrieved from a study of shared clonotypes between healthy human individuals. Healthy HIV-negative adults with no recent acute infections or vaccinations were recruited as donors. The CDR3 consists of 14 residues. Trimming removed 1 base from V and 1 base from J, with 9 bases in between. The germline gives CDR1 SGHDT, CDR2 YYEEEE. A remark on this clone: Its antigen is not known. At the DNA level, this CDR3 is encoded by other sequences in the same sample as well.

Study-wide findings and caveats: Investigators collected only blood, and repertoires in tissues likely differ.

The assay ran at deep level. Repertoires were generated with immunoSEQ multiplex PCR, while TCRdb's copy carries only in-frame clones and drops some. Of more than 850,000 clones in the sample, more than 75% were seen once. The source is a man aged 18 to 29 in good health. Some clones in this sample may be carry-over from other donors' samples. Material for sequencing was memory CD4+ T cells from PBMCs. The subset: CD45RA-negative fraction. The chain combines TRBV5-6 with TRBJ2-7, with D uncertain. The CDR3 DNA is TGTGCCAGCAGCTTGCTGGGCCGATCCTACGAGCAGTACTTC. It specifies CASSLLGRSYEQYF.